This TCR beta chain derives from a study of CD8+ T cells in alopecia areata. On the study more broadly: Twice daily, treated patients received 5 to 10 mg of oral tofacitinib. Scoring treated patients' severity relied on the percentage of scalp area affected. Findings of the study overall: TCR sharing was clearer in mice than between patients, perhaps partly owing to patient HLA diversity. Given one nonresponder, whether baseline CD8+ expansion relates to response remains uncertain.

The germline V gene encodes CDR1 LGHNT and CDR2 FRNRAP. The CDR3 spans 16 residues. The V end was cut by 1 base, the J end by 0 bases, with 9 bases between. For this clone: No antigen is known for it.

cDNA reverse transcribed from extracted RNA served as the sequencing template. This table comes from immunoSEQ multiplex PCR, and its TCRdb copy is limited to in-frame clones, with some not included. The table includes about 190,000 clones, roughly 62% detected once. As for treatment: oral pan-JAK inhibitor, 5-10 mg twice daily. The sequence was collected from a human donor with alopecia areata. Sequenced here: CD8+ T cells sorted from blood, sampled at week 24, from a patient treated with tofacitinib. J is TRBJ2-2 and V is TRBV12-5, with D possibly being TRBD2 (5 bases). This CDR3 reads CASGLDLGANTGELFF. In nucleotides, the CDR3 is TGTGCTAGTGGTTTGGACCTCGGGGCGAACACCGGGGAGCTGTTTTTT.